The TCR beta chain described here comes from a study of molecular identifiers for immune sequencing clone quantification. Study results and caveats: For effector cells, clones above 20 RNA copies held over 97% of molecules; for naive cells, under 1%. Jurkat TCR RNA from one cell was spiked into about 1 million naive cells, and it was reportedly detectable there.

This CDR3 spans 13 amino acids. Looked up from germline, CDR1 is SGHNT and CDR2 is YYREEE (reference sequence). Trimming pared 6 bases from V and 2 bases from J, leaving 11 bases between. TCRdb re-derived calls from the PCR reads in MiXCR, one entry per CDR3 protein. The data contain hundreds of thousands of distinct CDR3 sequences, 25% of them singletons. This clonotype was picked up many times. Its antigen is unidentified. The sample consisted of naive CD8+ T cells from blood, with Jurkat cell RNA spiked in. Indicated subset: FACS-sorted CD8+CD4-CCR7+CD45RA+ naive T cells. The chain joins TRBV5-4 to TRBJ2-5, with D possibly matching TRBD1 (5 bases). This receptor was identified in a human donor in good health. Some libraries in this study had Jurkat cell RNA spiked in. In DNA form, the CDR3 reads TGTGCCAGCACCCCTGACAGTCAAGAGACCCAGTACTTC. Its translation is CASTPDSQETQYF.